This T cell receptor beta chain was identified during a study of cytomegalovirus exposure and HLA in healthy donors. The sample holds one count of this clone. The target antigen is unknown. Sequencing was performed with immunoSEQ multiplex PCR; in TCRdb, only in-frame clones are kept and a portion is missing. This sample has 150,000 to 200,000 clones; 89% occur once, and the top ten carry 10%. This CDR3 spans 14 amino acids. Germline V gene lookup returns CDR1 SGHVT and CDR2 SQSDAQ. V shed 4 bases and J shed 4 bases, with 13 bases lying between them. Findings and caveats of the study: For cytomegalovirus status, the classifier reportedly gave diagnoses with high specificity and sensitivity. Specificity for CMV antigens was confirmed in vitro for three of the CMV-associated chains.

The sample was PBMCs. The source is a woman between 18 and 29 years old in good health and CMV-seropositive. The chain carries TRBV7-4 and TRBJ1-2, with D perhaps TRBD1 (6 bases). CDR3 sequence reads: CASSSRQALYGYTF. In DNA form, the CDR3 reads TGTGCCAGCAGCTCCCGACAGGCCCTCTATGGCTACACCTTC.